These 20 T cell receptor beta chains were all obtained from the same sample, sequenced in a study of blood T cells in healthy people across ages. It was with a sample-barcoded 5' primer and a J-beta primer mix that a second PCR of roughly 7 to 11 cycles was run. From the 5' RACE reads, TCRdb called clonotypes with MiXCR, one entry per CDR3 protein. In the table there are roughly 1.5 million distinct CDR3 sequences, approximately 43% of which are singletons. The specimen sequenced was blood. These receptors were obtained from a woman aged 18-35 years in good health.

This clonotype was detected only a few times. The CDR3 nucleotides are TGTGCCTGGAGTGAATTGCGGGACAGGGGCTACGAGCAGTACTTC. Encoded protein: CAWSELRDRGYEQYF. This chain links TRBV30 with TRBJ2-4, with 10 bases identical to TRBD1. The DNA end is a closer match to TRBJ2-7, so the J assignment may be wrong. Germline CDR1 and CDR2: GTSNPN and SVGIG (reference sequence). The CDR3 sequence is 15 residues long.

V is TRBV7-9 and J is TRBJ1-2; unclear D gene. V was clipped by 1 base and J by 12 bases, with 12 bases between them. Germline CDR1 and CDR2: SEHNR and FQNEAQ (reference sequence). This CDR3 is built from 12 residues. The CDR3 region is CASSLDGNGHTF. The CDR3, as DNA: TGTGCCAGCAGCTTAGACGGGAACGGCCACACCTTC.

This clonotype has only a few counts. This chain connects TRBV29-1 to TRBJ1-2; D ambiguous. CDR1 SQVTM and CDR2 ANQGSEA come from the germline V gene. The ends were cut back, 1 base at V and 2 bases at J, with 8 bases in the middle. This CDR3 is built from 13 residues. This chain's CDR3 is CSVEVLLNYGYTF. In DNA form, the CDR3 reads TGCAGCGTTGAAGTTCTCTTAAACTATGGCTACACCTTC.

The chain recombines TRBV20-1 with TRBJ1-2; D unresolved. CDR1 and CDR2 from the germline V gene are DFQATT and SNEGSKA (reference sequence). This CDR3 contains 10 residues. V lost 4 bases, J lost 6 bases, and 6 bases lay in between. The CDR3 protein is CSAIVNGYTF. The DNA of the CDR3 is TGCAGTGCTATAGTGAATGGCTACACCTTC.

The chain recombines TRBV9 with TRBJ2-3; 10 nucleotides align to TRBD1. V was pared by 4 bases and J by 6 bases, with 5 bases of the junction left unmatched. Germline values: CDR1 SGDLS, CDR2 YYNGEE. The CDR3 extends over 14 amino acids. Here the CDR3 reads CASSPRQGADTQYF. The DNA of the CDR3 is TGTGCCAGCAGCCCGAGACAGGGGGCCGATACGCAGTATTTT.

The CDR3 sequence is CASSLKVPDDKGNQPQHF. CDR3 bases: TGTGCCAGCAGTTTAAAAGTCCCAGATGATAAGGGCAATCAGCCCCAGCATTTT. The chain recombines TRBV12-3 or TRBV12-4 with TRBJ1-5; no definite D call. The CDR3 totals 18 residues. V was cut by 2 bases and J by 2 bases, with 19 bases left in between.

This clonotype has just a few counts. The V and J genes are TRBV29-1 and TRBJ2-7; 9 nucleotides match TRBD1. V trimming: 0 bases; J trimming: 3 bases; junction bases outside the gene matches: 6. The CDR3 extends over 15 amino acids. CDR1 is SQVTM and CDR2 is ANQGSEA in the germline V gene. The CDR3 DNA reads TGCAGCGTTGAAGATTGGACAGGGGAGGGCTACGAGCAGTACTTC. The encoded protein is CSVEDWTGEGYEQYF.

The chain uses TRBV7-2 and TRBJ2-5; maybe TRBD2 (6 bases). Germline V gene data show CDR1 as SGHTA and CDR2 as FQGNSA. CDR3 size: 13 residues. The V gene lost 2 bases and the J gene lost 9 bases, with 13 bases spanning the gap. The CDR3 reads CASSLTSGEAQYF. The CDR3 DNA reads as TGTGCCAGCAGCTTAACTTCCGGGGAGGCCCAGTACTTC.

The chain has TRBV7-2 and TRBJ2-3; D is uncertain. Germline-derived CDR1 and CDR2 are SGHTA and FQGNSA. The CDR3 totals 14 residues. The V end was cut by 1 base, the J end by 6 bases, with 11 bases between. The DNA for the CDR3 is TGTGCCAGCAGCTTAGGGGCCGGATTTGATACGCAGTATTTT. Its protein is CASSLGAGFDTQYF.

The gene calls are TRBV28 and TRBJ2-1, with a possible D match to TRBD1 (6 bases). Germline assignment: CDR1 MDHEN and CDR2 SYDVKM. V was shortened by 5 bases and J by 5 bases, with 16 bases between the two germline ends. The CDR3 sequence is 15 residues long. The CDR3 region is CASSPLGAGHNEQFF. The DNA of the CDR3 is TGTGCCAGCAGTCCCCTGGGGGCAGGACACAATGAGCAGTTCTTC.

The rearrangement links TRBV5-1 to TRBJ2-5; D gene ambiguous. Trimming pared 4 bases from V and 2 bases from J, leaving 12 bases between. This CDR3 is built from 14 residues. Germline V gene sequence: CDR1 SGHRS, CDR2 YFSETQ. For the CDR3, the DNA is TGCGCCAGCAGCCCGGTAGCAGATCAAGAGACCCAGTACTTC. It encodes CASSPVADQETQYF.

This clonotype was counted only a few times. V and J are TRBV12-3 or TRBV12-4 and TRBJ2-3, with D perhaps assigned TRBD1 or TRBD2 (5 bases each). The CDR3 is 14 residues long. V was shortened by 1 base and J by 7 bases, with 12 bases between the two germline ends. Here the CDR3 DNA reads TGTGCCAGCAGTTTAGAGTCGTGGGGACATACGCAGTATTTT. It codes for CASSLESWGHTQYF.

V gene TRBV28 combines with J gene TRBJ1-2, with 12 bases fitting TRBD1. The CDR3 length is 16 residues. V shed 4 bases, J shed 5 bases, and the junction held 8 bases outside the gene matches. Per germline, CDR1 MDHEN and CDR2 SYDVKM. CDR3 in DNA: TGTGCCAGCAGTTCCAACCCGGGACAGGGGGCTTATGGCTACACCTTC. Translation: CASSSNPGQGAYGYTF.

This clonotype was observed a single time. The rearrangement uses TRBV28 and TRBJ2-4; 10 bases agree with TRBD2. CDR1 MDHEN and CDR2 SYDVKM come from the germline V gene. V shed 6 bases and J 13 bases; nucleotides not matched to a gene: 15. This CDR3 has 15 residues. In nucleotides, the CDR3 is TGTGCCAGCAGCTTTCAGAGACTAGCGGGCAATGAGCAGTACTTC. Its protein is CASSFQRLAGNEQYF.

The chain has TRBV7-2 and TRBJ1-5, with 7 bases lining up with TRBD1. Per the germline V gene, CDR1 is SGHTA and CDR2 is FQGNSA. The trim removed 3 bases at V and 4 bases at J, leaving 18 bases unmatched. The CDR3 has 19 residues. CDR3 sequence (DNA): TGTGCCAGCAGCTTGTCCACTGGGGGACAGTTTCTGGGTAATCAGCCCCAGCATTTT. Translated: CASSLSTGGQFLGNQPQHF.

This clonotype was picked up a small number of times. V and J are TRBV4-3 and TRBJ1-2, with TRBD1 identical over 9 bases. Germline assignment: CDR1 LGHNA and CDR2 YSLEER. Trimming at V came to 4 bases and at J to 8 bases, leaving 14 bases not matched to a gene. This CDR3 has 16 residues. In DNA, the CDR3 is TGCGCCAGCAGCCCTCTATCGCGACAGGGGGGAAGCGGCTACACCTTC. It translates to CASSPLSRQGGSGYTF.

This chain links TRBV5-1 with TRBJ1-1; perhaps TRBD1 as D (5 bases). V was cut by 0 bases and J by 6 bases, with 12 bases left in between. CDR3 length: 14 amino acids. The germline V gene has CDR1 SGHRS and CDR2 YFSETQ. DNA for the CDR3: TGCGCCAGCAGCTTGGAGGAGGGGAAGGCTGAAGCTTTCTTT. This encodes CASSLEEGKAEAFF.

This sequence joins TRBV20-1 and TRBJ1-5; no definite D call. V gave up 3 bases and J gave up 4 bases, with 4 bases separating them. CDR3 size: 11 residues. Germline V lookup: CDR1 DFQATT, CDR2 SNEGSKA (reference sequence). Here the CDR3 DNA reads TGCAGTGCTAGTGGGAATCAGCCCCAGCATTTT. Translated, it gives CSASGNQPQHF.

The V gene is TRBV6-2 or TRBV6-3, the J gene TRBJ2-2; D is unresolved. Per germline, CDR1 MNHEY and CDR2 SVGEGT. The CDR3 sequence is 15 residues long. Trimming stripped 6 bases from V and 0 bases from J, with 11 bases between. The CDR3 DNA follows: TGTGCCAGCAGATCCCCAACGGCGAACACCGGGGAGCTGTTTTTT. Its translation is CASRSPTANTGELFF.

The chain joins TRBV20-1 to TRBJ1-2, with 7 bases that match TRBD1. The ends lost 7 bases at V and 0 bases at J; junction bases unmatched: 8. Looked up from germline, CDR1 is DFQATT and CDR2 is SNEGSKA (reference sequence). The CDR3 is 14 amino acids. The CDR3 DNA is TGCAGTGTTCCCATGGGGACAGCTAACTATGGCTACACCTTC. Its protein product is CSVPMGTANYGYTF.